This record covers a single T cell receptor (beta chain). TCRdb independently ran MiXCR on the RT-PCR reads; one entry per CDR3 protein. The profile shows roughly 190,000 distinct CDR3 sequences, 35% to 50% of them singletons. This entry comes from a study of patients and donors after allogeneic stem cell transplantation. V lost 2 bases, J lost 0 bases, and 9 bases lay in between. This CDR3 has 15 residues. The V gene is TRBV12-3 or TRBV12-4, the J gene TRBJ2-3; the D is unclear. Specimen: blood, either unsorted or a sorted T cell fraction (not recorded which). The clonotype comes from a human donor who was either an allogeneic HSCT recipient or a stem cell or donor lymphocyte infusion donor (not recorded which). It is not recorded whose cells these are; they may come from a transplant donor. The CDR3 bases are TGTGCCAGCAGTTTAAAAAACCCTAGCACAGATACGCAGTATTTT. Translation gives CASSLKNPSTDTQYF.